The next 17 T cell receptor beta chains were all read from a single sample in a study of shared clonotypes between healthy human individuals (dated by TCRdb to 2020 to 2022). The library was produced with the immunoSEQ multiplex PCR assay. TCRdb obtained this table from immuneACCESS and retained in-frame rearrangements with V and J assigned. These tables miss some clones; where compared with another copy, unresolved V genes account for less than half of the shortfall, and the remainder is unexplained. For this sample there are hundreds of thousands of clones; about 74% appear just once. The top ten constitute 1.5% to 2% of the sample. Input material: memory CD4+ T cells sorted from blood. In light of the paper, this sample's cell subset or site label describes: CD45RA-negative fraction. The receptors here all came from a woman aged 25-40 years in good health.

This chain connects TRBV12-5 to TRBJ2-3; 7 nucleotides match TRBD2. CDR3 size: 17 residues. CDR1 and CDR2 from the germline V gene are LGHNT and FRNRAP. The V and J ends lost 0 bases and 0 bases, in that order; junction bases with no gene match: 6. CDR3 DNA sequence: TGTGCTAGTGGTTTGGTACGGGGGGAGAGGAGCACAGATACGCAGTATTTT. Translated: CASGLVRGERSTDTQYF.

This chain connects TRBV5-1 to TRBJ1-1, with TRBD1 matching 7 bases. After removal of 0 bases from V and 1 base from J, the junction contained 3 bases not matched to a gene. The CDR3 covers 15 residues. Germline CDR1 and CDR2: SGHRS and YFSETQ. In nucleotides, the CDR3 is TGCGCCAGCAGCTTGGCGACAGGGCCGAACACTGAAGCTTTCTTT. Its protein is CASSLATGPNTEAFF.

By frequency in the sample, this clone is medium-sized. At the DNA level, this CDR3 is encoded by other sequences in the same sample as well. The chain uses TRBV6-5 and TRBJ2-2; possibly TRBD1 for D (6 bases). Germline CDR1 is MNHEY and CDR2 is SVGAGI. The CDR3 length is 15 residues. Trimming cost V 6 bases and J 1 base, with 12 bases left between them. The CDR3 here is CASRTGQLNTGELFF. CDR3 sequence (DNA): TGTGCCAGCAGGACAGGACAGCTGAACACCGGGGAGCTGTTTTTT.

A few counts support this clone. This rearrangement joins TRBV4-1 to TRBJ1-1; TRBD1 might be the D (5 bases). CDR1 is MGHRA, CDR2 YSYEKL, per germline. V dropped 6 bases and J dropped 5 bases, with 10 bases sitting between them. The CDR3 consists of 12 residues. CDR3 nucleotide sequence: TGCGCCAGCAGGGGAGAGGGGACTGAAGCTTTCTTT. Its translation is CASRGEGTEAFF.

This clone was detected a few times. The V call is TRBV5-1, the J call TRBJ1-1, with D possibly matching TRBD1 (5 bases). The CDR3 sequence is 16 residues long. Trimming cost V 5 bases and J 0 bases, with 17 bases left between them. Germline V CDR1 and CDR2: SGHRS, YFSETQ. CDR3 sequence (DNA): TGCGCCAGCAGTTCTACAGGACTAATGATGAACACTGAAGCTTTCTTT. It yields the protein CASSSTGLMMNTEAFF.

This clone was counted a few times. The chain links TRBV6-1 to TRBJ2-5; D is ambiguous. The germline V gene has CDR1 MNHNS and CDR2 SASEGT. V dropped 6 bases and J dropped 5 bases, with 10 bases sitting between them. This CDR3 region has 12 residues. The CDR3: CASSPRGETQYF. CDR3 sequence (DNA): TGTGCCAGCAGCCCGCGTGGGGAGACCCAGTACTTC.

The chain uses TRBV6-6 and TRBJ1-5; weak D call: TRBD1 (5 bases). V dropped 0 bases and J dropped 6 bases, with 9 bases sitting between them. The CDR3 totals 14 residues. Per the germline V gene, CDR1 is MNHNY and CDR2 is SVGAGI (reference sequence). The CDR3 sequence is CASSYSGQGQPQHF. CDR3 DNA: TGTGCCAGCAGTTACTCGGGGCAGGGTCAGCCCCAGCATTTT.

The CDR3 DNA reads as TGTGCCAGCAGTCGGACTAGCGGGAGTGAAGAGACCCAGTACTTC. This translates into CASSRTSGSEETQYF. The chain couples TRBV5-4 to TRBJ2-5, with 13 bases matching TRBD2. The CDR3 sequence is 15 residues long. CDR1 is SGHNT and CDR2 is YYREEE in the germline V gene (reference sequence). V shed 5 bases, J shed 3 bases, and the junction held 4 bases outside the gene matches.

The chain recombines TRBV4-2 with TRBJ2-7, with TRBD1 matching 10 bases. Unmatched junction bases numbered 5, after V lost 3 bases and J lost 0 bases. The CDR3 spans 16 residues. Per the germline V gene, CDR1 is LGHNA and CDR2 is YNFKEQ. The CDR3 region has the DNA TGTGCCAGCAGCCAGGGACAGGGGCCCGACTCCTACGAGCAGTACTTC. It translates to CASSQGQGPDSYEQYF.

This clone was detected a few times. This chain links TRBV2 with TRBJ1-5; D gene ambiguous. Germline lookup yields CDR1 SNHLY and CDR2 FYNNEI. Between the trimmed V and J ends, which lost 4 bases and 3 bases, there was a span of 10 bases. CDR3 length: 14 amino acids. The CDR3 DNA reads as TGTGCCAGCAGTGTGGGCAGGTTCAATCAGCCCCAGCATTTT. Protein product: CASSVGRFNQPQHF.

The genes are TRBV9 and TRBJ1-1; no definite D call. V lost 3 bases and J lost 5, with 20 bases in between. CDR3 length equals 16 residues. Per germline, CDR1 SGDLS and CDR2 YYNGEE. The CDR3 DNA sequence: TGTGCCAGCAGCGCCGGGGTGGGTGAAATTTATACTGAAGCTTTCTTT. Translating it yields CASSAGVGEIYTEAFF.

This clone was counted once. The chain uses TRBV7-9 and TRBJ2-5; 13 bases fit TRBD2. The germline V gene has CDR1 SEHNR and CDR2 FQNEAQ (reference sequence). The J segment lost 5 bases and the V segment lost 6 bases, leaving 12 bases of the junction unmatched. The CDR3 spans 17 residues. The CDR3 bases are TGTGCCAGCAGTAGACTAGCGGGAGGTGCCGAGGTTGAGACCCAGTACTTC. Residues: CASSRLAGGAEVETQYF. Variable domain in full (rest from reference TRBV7-9 and TRBJ2-5): DTGVSQNPRHKITKRGQNVTFRCDPISEHNRLYWYRQTLGQGPEFLTYFQNEAQLEKSRLLSDRFSAERPKGSFSTLEIQRTEQGDSAMYLCASSRLAGGAEVETQYFGPGTRLLVL.

The chain joins TRBV29-1 to TRBJ2-1; TRBD2 aligns across 7 bases. V lost 4 bases to trimming and J lost 6 bases; unmatched junction nucleotides: 6. This CDR3 is 13 amino acids long. Germline CDR1 reads SQVTM; CDR2 reads ANQGSEA. The CDR3 coding sequence is TGCAGCGTTGTAACGGGAGGTCCCAATGAGCAGTTCTTC. This codes for CSVVTGGPNEQFF.

The CDR3 nucleotides read TGTGCCAGCAGCCTCGAAGCGGGGGCTTGGTATGGCTACACCTTC. It encodes CASSLEAGAWYGYTF. This chain uses TRBV7-8 with TRBJ1-2; D is perhaps TRBD1 (6 bases). Per the germline V gene, CDR1 is SGHVS and CDR2 is FQNEAQ. The CDR3 is made up of 15 amino acids. V was pared by 5 bases and J by 5 bases, with 18 bases between.

This clone was found many times. This chain joins TRBV7-3 and TRBJ1-1; the D is unclear. CDR3 length equals 13 residues. Germline CDR1 reads SGHTA; CDR2 reads FQGTGA. V was trimmed by 5 bases and J by 8 bases, leaving 15 bases between them. The CDR3 DNA reads TGTGCCAGCAGCGCCACCCCGGGTACCGAAGCTTTCTTT. Translated, it gives CASSATPGTEAFF. Full variable domain (outside the CDR3, taken from reference TRBV7-3 and TRBJ1-1): GAGVSQTPSNKVTEKGKYVELRCDPISGHTALYWYRQSLGQGPEFLIYFQGTGAADDSGLPNDRFFAVRPEGSVSTLKIQRTERGDSAVYLCASSATPGTEAFFGQGTRLTVV.

This clone was observed a handful of times. The chain employs TRBV28 and TRBJ1-5; TRBD1 agrees at 8 bases. The CDR3 is 15 residues long. V shed 6 bases and J 4 bases; nucleotides not matched to a gene: 8. The germline V gene encodes CDR1 MDHEN and CDR2 SYDVKM. Here the CDR3 reads CASRQTGAWNQPQHF. CDR3 bases: TGTGCCAGCAGACAGACAGGGGCGTGGAATCAGCCCCAGCATTTT.

In this sample, this clone turned up a few times. The V and J genes are TRBV5-1 and TRBJ2-1; D remains unclear. The CDR3 extends over 15 amino acids. The germline V gene has CDR1 SGHRS and CDR2 YFSETQ. V shed 0 bases and J shed 2 bases, with 9 bases lying between them. The CDR3 bases are TGCGCCAGCAGCTTGGACCAGCCGGCCTACAATGAGCAGTTCTTC. As protein: CASSLDQPAYNEQFF.